This note documents a single T cell receptor beta chain sequence. Its antigen is as yet unknown. Only in-frame clones appear in the TCRdb table, and some are missing; sequencing was by immunoSEQ multiplex PCR. In the table there are more than 70,000 clones, roughly three quarters of which are singletons. CDR1 is MNHEY and CDR2 is SVGAGI in the germline V gene. The ends were cut back, 2 bases at V and 8 bases at J, with 13 bases in the middle. CDR3 length: 14 amino acids. The sample comes from a study of cytotoxic CD8 clonotypes in ibrutinib-treated CLL. Study results and limitations: The public clonotypes identified were infrequent and showed contraction or stability on treatment.

The clonotype originates from a human donor with chronic lymphocytic leukemia. The source material was PBMCs, sampled after 12 months of ibrutinib treatment. The chain combines TRBV6-5 with TRBJ1-5, with a tentative D call TRBD1 (6 bases). CDR3 in amino acids: CASSYGGGGEPQHF. CDR3 sequence (DNA): TGTGCCAGCAGTTACGGGGGAGGGGGAGAGCCCCAGCATTTT.